These 30 T cell receptor beta chains came from one sample sequenced in a study of cytomegalovirus exposure and HLA in healthy donors. PCR used 60 Vbeta primers and 13 Jbeta primers. The repertoire was sequenced with immunoSEQ multiplex PCR; TCRdb's copy has only in-frame clones and lacks some. Its listing shows around 88,000 clones. The sample comprised PBMCs. The source of these receptors is a girl aged 5-17 years in good health and CMV-seropositive.

V is TRBV5-1 and J is TRBJ1-3; 7 nucleotides agree with TRBD1. Germline V gene sequence: CDR1 SGHRS, CDR2 YFSETQ. The ends lost 3 bases at V and 3 bases at J; junction bases unmatched: 15. CDR3 length: 18 residues. CDR3 residues: CASSWDFLGRGNGNTIYF. CDR3 DNA sequence: TGCGCCAGCAGCTGGGACTTTTTAGGCAGGGGGAATGGAAACACCATATATTTT.

This CDR3 reads CASQDRFYGYTF. The CDR3 DNA follows: TGTGCCAGTCAGGACAGGTTCTATGGCTACACCTTC. This chain links TRBV6-5 with TRBJ1-2, with 7 nucleotides matching TRBD1. From germline, CDR1 is MNHEY and CDR2 SVGAGI. Trimming took 9 bases from V and 4 from J; bases not matched to a gene: 5. CDR3 size: 12 residues.

The V call is TRBV7-2, the J call TRBJ1-1; possibly TRBD1 for D (6 bases). Trimming stripped 2 bases from V and 7 bases from J, with 11 bases between. The CDR3 contains 13 residues. Germline lookup yields CDR1 SGHTA and CDR2 FQGNSA. For the CDR3, the DNA is TGTGCCAGCAGCTTAAGCCGGACAGTTGAAGCTTTCTTT. Its protein is CASSLSRTVEAFF. Looking up the rest from reference TRBV7-2 and TRBJ1-1 gives the full variable domain: GAGVSQSPSNKVTEKGKDVELRCDPISGHTALYWYRQSLGQGLEFLIYFQGNSAPDKSGLPSDRFSAERTGGSVSTLTIQRTQQEDSAVYLCASSLSRTVEAFFGQGTRLTVV.

In nucleotides, the CDR3 is TGCGCCAGCAGCCAAAGACAGGCGTCGATGAACACTGAAGCTTTCTTT. Its translation is CASSQRQASMNTEAFF. The gene calls are TRBV4-1 and TRBJ1-1; tentative D call: TRBD1 (6 bases). The V end lost 2 bases, the J end lost 0 bases, and 13 bases lay between the germline ends. The CDR3 loop spans 16 amino acids. CDR1 is MGHRA, CDR2 YSYEKL, per germline.

The chain links TRBV9 to TRBJ2-7; TRBD1 is a possible D gene (6 bases). Germline V gene data show CDR1 as SGDLS and CDR2 as YYNGEE. Between the trimmed V and J ends, which lost 2 bases and 2 bases, there was a span of 14 bases. This CDR3 is 15 amino acids long. CDR3 bases: TGTGCCAGCAGCGTTGGGCAGGGGCCACCCTACGAGCAGTACTTC. It is translated as CASSVGQGPPYEQYF.

This chain links TRBV7-2 with TRBJ2-7; the D is unclear. The CDR3 is made up of 13 amino acids. Trimming pared 0 bases from V and 5 bases from J, leaving 8 bases between. Germline V CDR1 and CDR2: SGHTA, FQGNSA. CDR3 in amino acids: CASSLAGSHEQYF. The CDR3 coding sequence is TGTGCCAGCAGCTTAGCGGGTAGCCACGAGCAGTACTTC.

The chain is built from TRBV4-3 and TRBJ2-7; 7 bases are shared with TRBD1. This CDR3 has 15 amino acids. From germline, CDR1 is LGHNA and CDR2 YSLEER. J was trimmed by 5 bases and V by 1 base; bases with no gene match: 8. CDR3 loop: CASSQVLQGSDEQYF. CDR3 DNA: TGCGCCAGCAGCCAAGTGCTACAGGGGTCGGACGAGCAGTACTTC.

This chain uses TRBV14 with TRBJ2-7; TRBD1 agrees at 9 bases. The CDR3 spans 15 residues. Germline loops: CDR1 SGHDN, CDR2 FVKESK. Trimming took 5 bases from V and 1 from J; bases not matched to a gene: 6. The CDR3 region is CASSATGGLSYEQYF. CDR3 in DNA: TGTGCCAGCAGCGCGACAGGGGGTCTGTCCTACGAGCAGTACTTC.

The V call is TRBV5-5, the J call TRBJ1-1, with unresolved D. CDR1 is SGHKS and CDR2 is YYEKEE in the germline V gene (reference sequence). The ends were cut back, 5 bases at V and 0 bases at J, with 11 bases in the middle. The CDR3 runs to 14 residues. The CDR3 protein is CASRPETLNTEAFF. In DNA, the CDR3 is TGTGCCAGCAGGCCAGAGACTTTGAACACTGAAGCTTTCTTT.

The chain joins TRBV25-1 to TRBJ1-2; D is possibly TRBD1 (5 bases). The CDR3 is 12 amino acids. Trimming removed 4 bases at V and 4 bases at J, with 7 bases between. Germline CDR1 reads MGHDK; CDR2 reads SYGVNS. This CDR3 reads CASSVGVYGYTF. DNA of the CDR3: TGTGCCAGCAGTGTAGGGGTCTATGGCTACACCTTC.

The chain carries TRBV11-3 and TRBJ1-1, with a weak D call TRBD1 (5 bases). The CDR3 consists of 12 residues. Trimming took 6 bases from V and 1 from J, leaving 6 bases between them. The germline CDR1 and CDR2 sequences are SGHNT and YENEEA. The DNA for the CDR3 is TGTGCCAGCAGACAGGAGAACACTGAAGCTTTCTTT. It yields the protein CASRQENTEAFF.

The V and J genes are TRBV5-8 and TRBJ1-1; D gene ambiguous. Between the trimmed V and J ends, which lost 3 bases and 4 bases, there was a span of 10 bases. CDR3 length equals 13 residues. The germline V gene has CDR1 SGHTS and CDR2 YDEGEE. CDR3 region: CASSYLSGTEAFF. CDR3 in DNA: TGTGCCAGCAGCTATCTATCGGGCACTGAAGCTTTCTTT.

This chain joins TRBV29-1 and TRBJ2-1; 7 bases map to TRBD2. This CDR3 has 12 residues. Germline values: CDR1 SQVTM, CDR2 ANQGSEA. V trimming: 2 bases; J trimming: 6 bases; junction bases outside the gene matches: 1. CDR3 loop: CSVESGVNEQFF. CDR3 sequence (DNA): TGCAGCGTTGAAAGCGGGGTCAATGAGCAGTTCTTC.

This chain's CDR3 is CASRRGGSAYEQYF. CDR3 nucleotide sequence: TGTGCCAGCAGGCGAGGGGGCAGCGCCTACGAGCAGTACTTC. The chain couples TRBV5-6 to TRBJ2-5; 7 bases line up with TRBD1. The J call is doubtful: the DNA matches TRBJ2-7 better. The CDR3 runs 14 residues. CDR1 and CDR2 from the germline V gene are SGHDT and YYEEEE.

This chain uses TRBV13 with TRBJ2-1, with 9 positions matching TRBD1. The CDR3 runs 13 residues. Germline V gene sequence: CDR1 PRHDT, CDR2 FYEKMQ (reference sequence). J lost 8 bases, V lost 5 bases, and 4 bases had no gene match. CDR3 in amino acids: CASSHRGHDEQFF. The DNA for the CDR3 is TGTGCCAGCAGCCACAGGGGGCACGATGAGCAGTTCTTC.

This chain uses TRBV2 with TRBJ2-6, with D unclear. The germline gives CDR1 SNHLY, CDR2 FYNNEI. V was trimmed by 4 bases and J by 0 bases, leaving 10 bases between them. The CDR3 has 16 amino acids. For the CDR3, the DNA is TGTGCCAGCAGTGTGTCATGGAGCTCTGGGGCCAACGTCCTGACTTTC. Translated, it gives CASSVSWSSGANVLTF.

The rearrangement uses TRBV30 and TRBJ2-2, with TRBD2 as a possible D gene (5 bases). In germline, CDR1 is GTSNPN, CDR2 SVGIG (reference sequence). This CDR3 comprises 14 residues. V lost 0 bases, J lost 4 bases, and 9 bases lay in between. Here the CDR3 DNA reads TGTGCCTGGAGTGTTTTAGCGTTCACCGGGGAGCTGTTTTTT. It is translated as CAWSVLAFTGELFF.

The J gene is TRBJ1-3, the V gene TRBV5-1; D might be TRBD1 (5 bases). Germline CDR1 reads SGHRS; CDR2 reads YFSETQ. The CDR3 is 14 residues long. Trimming shortened V by 4 bases and J by 0 bases, and 8 bases separated the two germline ends. The CDR3 spells CASSGGGSGNTIYF. The CDR3 nucleotides read TGCGCCAGCAGCGGCGGGGGCTCTGGAAACACCATATATTTT.

V usage is TRBV29-1 and J usage is TRBJ2-1; 8 nucleotides match TRBD1. V shed 4 bases and J 8 bases; nucleotides not matched to a gene: 10. CDR1 and CDR2 (germline): SQVTM, ANQGSEA. The CDR3 sequence is 14 residues long. CDR3: CSVVRQGAQDEQFF. The DNA for the CDR3 is TGCAGCGTTGTCCGGCAGGGGGCTCAGGATGAGCAGTTCTTC.

The chain combines TRBV5-6 with TRBJ1-1; 7 bases map to TRBD1. Per germline, CDR1 SGHDT and CDR2 YYEEEE. V lost 3 bases and J lost 7; bases outside the gene matches: 3. This CDR3 has 12 residues. The CDR3, as DNA: TGTGCCAGCAGCTGGGACAGCCTTGAAGCTTTCTTT. This translates into CASSWDSLEAFF.

The chain joins TRBV6-1 to TRBJ2-7; D possibly corresponds to TRBD1 (6 bases). This CDR3 region has 16 residues. Trimming shortened V by 2 bases and J by 0 bases, and 14 bases separated the two germline ends. Germline loops: CDR1 MNHNS, CDR2 SASEGT. CDR3 nucleotides: TGTGCCAGCAGTGAACTGGACAGCCTTCCCTCCTACGAGCAGTACGTC. Translation: CASSELDSLPSYEQYV.

V and J are TRBV6-5 and TRBJ2-5; D is possibly TRBD2 (5 bases). V was trimmed by 0 bases and J by 3 bases, leaving 11 bases between them. There are 15 residues in the CDR3. CDR1 is MNHEY and CDR2 is SVGAGI in the germline V gene. The CDR3 DNA sequence: TGTGCCAGCAGTTACTCGAGAGGGCGGGAAGAGACCCAGTACTTC. Translated, it gives CASSYSRGREETQYF.

The chain is built from TRBV4-1 and TRBJ1-5; maybe TRBD1 (6 bases). The V and J ends lost 4 bases and 0 bases respectively, with 10 bases between them. Germline V lookup: CDR1 MGHRA, CDR2 YSYEKL. The CDR3 is 15 amino acids. For the CDR3, the DNA is TGCGCCAGCAGCCCCACAGGGTATAGCAATCAGCCCCAGCATTTT. Translating it yields CASSPTGYSNQPQHF.

V usage is TRBV6-5 and J usage is TRBJ2-2; 10 nucleotides agree with TRBD2. CDR3 length: 15 amino acids. J lost 7 bases, V lost 8 bases, and 10 bases had no gene match. The germline CDR1 and CDR2 sequences are MNHEY and SVGAGI. This chain's CDR3 is CASQGAGGLGGELFF. DNA of the CDR3: TGTGCCAGCCAGGGAGCGGGGGGGCTGGGCGGGGAGCTGTTTTTT.

The CDR3 region has the DNA TGTGCCCCCCAAAGCCCGGGGTGCCCCGAGCAGTACGTC. Its protein product is CAPQSPGCPEQYV. The J gene is TRBJ2-7, the V gene TRBV7-9; D might be TRBD2 (5 bases). Trimming removed 11 bases at V and 6 bases at J, with 20 bases between. Per the germline V gene, CDR1 is SEHNR and CDR2 is FQNEAQ (reference sequence). The CDR3 is 13 amino acids.

CDR3 loop: CASSPRDGGWSPLHF. The CDR3 DNA reads TGTGCCAGCAGCCCCCGTGATGGGGGCTGGTCACCCCTCCACTTT. The chain links TRBV6-1 to TRBJ1-6; D possibly corresponds to TRBD1 (6 bases). CDR3 length: 15 residues. Germline assignment: CDR1 MNHNS and CDR2 SASEGT. With 6 bases removed from V and 10 bases from J, the gap between germline ends came to 19 bases.

The J gene is TRBJ1-5, the V gene TRBV5-6, with D possibly being TRBD1 (6 bases). The CDR3 consists of 14 residues. V dropped 4 bases and J dropped 5 bases, with 13 bases sitting between them. In germline, CDR1 is SGHDT, CDR2 YYEEEE. CDR3 sequence (DNA): TGTGCCAGCAGCCCATGGGCAGGGGATCAGCCCCAGCATTTT. Its protein product is CASSPWAGDQPQHF.

This chain links TRBV9 with TRBJ1-2, with TRBD1 as a possible D gene (6 bases). V lost 1 base and J 3 bases, leaving 13 bases between the germline ends. CDR3 length equals 15 residues. From germline, CDR1 is SGDLS and CDR2 YYNGEE. Here the CDR3 DNA reads TGTGCCAGCAGCGTACAATCGGGGGGCTACTATGGCTACACCTTC. This sequence encodes CASSVQSGGYYGYTF.

The chain combines TRBV6-5 with TRBJ1-5; maybe TRBD1 (5 bases). The V gene lost 8 bases and the J gene lost 3 bases, with 11 bases spanning the gap. Germline CDR1 MNHEY, CDR2 SVGAGI. The CDR3 loop spans 13 amino acids. The CDR3 region is CASSWGDNQPQHF. Written as DNA, the CDR3 is TGTGCCAGCTCATGGGGGGACAATCAGCCCCAGCATTTT.

This chain connects TRBV4-3 to TRBJ2-1, with TRBD2 matching over 9 bases. This CDR3 contains 15 residues. Germline V gene data show CDR1 as LGHNA and CDR2 as YSLEER. V was clipped by 1 base and J by 6 bases; unmatched bases: 4. The CDR3 DNA reads as TGCGCCAGCAGCCAAGCTCTAGCGGGGCTCAATGAGCAGTTCTTC. It is translated as CASSQALAGLNEQFF.